The clone carrying this T cell receptor beta chain was seen many times. The V segment lost 0 bases and the J segment 8 bases; nucleotides outside the gene matches: 2. CDR3 length equals 15 residues. Germline lookup yields CDR1 SGHRS and CDR2 YFSETQ. The data were taken from a study of identical twins. TCRdb processed the 5' RACE reads anew with MiXCR; each CDR3 protein has one entry. The sample includes 700,000 or so distinct CDR3 sequences, 20% to 25% of them seen just once. The sample also formed part of further work on T cells expressing NK-cell markers. That report notes: Where four donors were concerned, these clonotypes also led the CD3+CD56-NKG2C+ fraction.

This receptor was identified in a woman aged 18-30 years in good health. The V gene is TRBV5-1, the J gene TRBJ1-6; 10 bases fit TRBD1. Specimen: PBMCs. CDR3 nucleotide sequence: TGCGCCAGCAGCTTGGATGGGACAGGGGATTCACCCCTCCACTTT. Amino acids: CASSLDGTGDSPLHF.